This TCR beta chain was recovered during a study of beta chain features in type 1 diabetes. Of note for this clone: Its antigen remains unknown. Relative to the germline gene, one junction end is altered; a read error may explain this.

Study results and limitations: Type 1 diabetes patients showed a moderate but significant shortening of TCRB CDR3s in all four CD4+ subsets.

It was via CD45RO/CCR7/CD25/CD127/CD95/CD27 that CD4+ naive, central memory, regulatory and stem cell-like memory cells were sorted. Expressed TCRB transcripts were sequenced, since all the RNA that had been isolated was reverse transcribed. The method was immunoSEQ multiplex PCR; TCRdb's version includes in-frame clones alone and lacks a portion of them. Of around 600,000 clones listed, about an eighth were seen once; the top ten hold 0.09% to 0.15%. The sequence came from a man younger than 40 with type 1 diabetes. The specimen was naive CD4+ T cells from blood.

The CDR3: CASSLATGAGETQYF. The CDR3 coding sequence is TGTGCTAGCAGCTTAGCCACAGGGGCCGGAGAGACCCAGTACTTC. The chain links TRBV7-7 to TRBJ2-5; 7 bases fit TRBD1. Germline CDR1 is SSHAT and CDR2 is FNYEAQ (reference sequence). The CDR3 spans 15 residues.